The TCR beta chain described here comes from a study of T-cell reconstitution after alpha-beta-depleted transplantation in children. The CDR3 consists of 14 residues. Germline CDR1 reads LGHNA; CDR2 reads YSLEER. Between the trimmed V and J ends, which lost 0 bases and 3 bases, there was a span of 6 bases. Unique molecular identifiers were built into the TCRbeta library. Each CDR3 protein gets one entry after TCRdb re-called the PCR reads with MiXCR. In the table there are approximately 400,000 distinct CDR3 sequences, approximately 10% of which are singletons. This receptor was obtained from a human donor who donated a stem cell graft to a child with acute myeloid leukemia. This specimen was PBMCs from the stem cell graft donor, taken from the stem cell graft. The rearrangement joins TRBV4-3 to TRBJ2-4, with no clear D. CDR3 loop: CASSQEAGKNIQYF. The DNA for the CDR3 is TGCGCCAGCAGCCAAGAGGCAGGCAAAAACATTCAGTACTTC.